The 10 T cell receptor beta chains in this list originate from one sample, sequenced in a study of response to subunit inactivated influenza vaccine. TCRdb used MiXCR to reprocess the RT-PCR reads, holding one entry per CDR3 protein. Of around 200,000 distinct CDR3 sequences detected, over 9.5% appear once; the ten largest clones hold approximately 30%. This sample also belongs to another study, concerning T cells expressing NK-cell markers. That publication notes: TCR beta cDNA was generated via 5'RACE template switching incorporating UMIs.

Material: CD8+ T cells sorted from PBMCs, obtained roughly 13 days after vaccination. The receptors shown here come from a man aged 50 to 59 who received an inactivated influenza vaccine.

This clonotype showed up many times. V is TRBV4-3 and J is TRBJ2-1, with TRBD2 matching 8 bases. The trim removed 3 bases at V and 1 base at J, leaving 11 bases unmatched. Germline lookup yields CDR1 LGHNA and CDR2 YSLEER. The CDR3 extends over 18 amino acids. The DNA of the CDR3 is TGCGCCAGCAGCCACGGGATTAGCGGGGATAGTTCCTACAATGAGCAGTTCTTC. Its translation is CASSHGISGDSSYNEQFF.

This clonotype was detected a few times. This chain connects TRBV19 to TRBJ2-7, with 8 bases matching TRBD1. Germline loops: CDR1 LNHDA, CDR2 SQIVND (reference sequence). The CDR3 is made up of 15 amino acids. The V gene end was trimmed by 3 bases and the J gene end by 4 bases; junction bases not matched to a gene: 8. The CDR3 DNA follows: TGTGCCAGTAGTATCTTGGGGACAGGAACGTACGAGCAGTACTTC. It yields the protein CASSILGTGTYEQYF.

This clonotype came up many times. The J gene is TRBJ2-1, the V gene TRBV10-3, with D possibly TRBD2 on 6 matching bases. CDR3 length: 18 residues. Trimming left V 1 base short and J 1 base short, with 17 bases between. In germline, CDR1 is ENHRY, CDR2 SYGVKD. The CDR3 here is CAISEFSGGHNSYNEQFF. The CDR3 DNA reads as TGTGCCATCAGTGAGTTTTCCGGGGGTCATAATTCCTACAATGAGCAGTTCTTC.

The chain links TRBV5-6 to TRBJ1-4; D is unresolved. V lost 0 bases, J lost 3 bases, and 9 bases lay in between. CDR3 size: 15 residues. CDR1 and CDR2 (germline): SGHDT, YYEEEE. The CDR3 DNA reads TGTGCCAGCAGCTTGGAGGGATACGCTAATGAAAAACTGTTTTTT. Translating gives CASSLEGYANEKLFF.

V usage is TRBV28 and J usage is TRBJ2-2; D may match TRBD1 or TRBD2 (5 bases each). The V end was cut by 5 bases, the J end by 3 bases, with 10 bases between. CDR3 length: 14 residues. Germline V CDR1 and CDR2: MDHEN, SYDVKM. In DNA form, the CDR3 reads TGTGCCAGCAGTCCGGGACGGTACACCGGGGAGCTGTTTTTT. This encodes CASSPGRYTGELFF. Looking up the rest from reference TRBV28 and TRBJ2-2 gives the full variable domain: DVKVTQSSRYLVKRTGEKVFLECVQDMDHENMFWYRQDPGLGLRLIYFSYDVKMKEKGDIPEGYSVSREKKERFSLILESASTNQTSMYLCASSPGRYTGELFFGEGSRLTVL.

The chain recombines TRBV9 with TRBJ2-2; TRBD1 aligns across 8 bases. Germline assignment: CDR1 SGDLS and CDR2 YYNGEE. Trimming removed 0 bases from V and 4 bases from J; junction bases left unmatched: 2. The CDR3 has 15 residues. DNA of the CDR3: TGTGCCAGCAGCGTAGGGACAGGGTTCACCGGGGAGCTGTTTTTT. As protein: CASSVGTGFTGELFF.

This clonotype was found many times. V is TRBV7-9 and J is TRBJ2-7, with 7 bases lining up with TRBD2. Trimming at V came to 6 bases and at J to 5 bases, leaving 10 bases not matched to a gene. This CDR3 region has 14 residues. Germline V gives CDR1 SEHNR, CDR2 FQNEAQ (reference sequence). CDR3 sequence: CASSWAGARDEQYF. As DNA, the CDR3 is TGTGCCAGCAGTTGGGCGGGAGCTCGGGACGAGCAGTACTTC.

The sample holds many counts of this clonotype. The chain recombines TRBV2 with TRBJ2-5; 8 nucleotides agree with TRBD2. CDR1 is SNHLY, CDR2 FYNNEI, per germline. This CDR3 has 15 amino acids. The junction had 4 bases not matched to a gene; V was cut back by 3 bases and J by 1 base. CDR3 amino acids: CASSESAGVQETQYF. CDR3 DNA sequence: TGTGCCAGCAGTGAGTCAGCGGGGGTCCAAGAGACCCAGTACTTC. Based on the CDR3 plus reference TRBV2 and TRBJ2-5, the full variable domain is EPEVTQTPSHQVTQMGQEVILRCVPISNHLYFYWYRQILGQKVEFLVSFYNNEISEKSEIFDDQFSVERPDGSNFTLKIRSTKLEDSAMYFCASSESAGVQETQYFGPGTRLLVL.

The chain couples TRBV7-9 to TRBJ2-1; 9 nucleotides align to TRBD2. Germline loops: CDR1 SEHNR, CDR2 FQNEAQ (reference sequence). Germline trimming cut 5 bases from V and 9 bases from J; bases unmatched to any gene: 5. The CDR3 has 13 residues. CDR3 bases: TGTGCCAGCAGCACTGAACTAGCGGGTGAGCAGTTCTTC. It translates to CASSTELAGEQFF.

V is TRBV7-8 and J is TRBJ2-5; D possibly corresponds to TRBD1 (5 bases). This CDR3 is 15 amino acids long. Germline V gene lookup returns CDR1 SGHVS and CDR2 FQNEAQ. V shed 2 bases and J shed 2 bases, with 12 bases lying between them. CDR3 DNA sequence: TGTGCCAGCAGCTTATATCAGGGCGGACAAGAGACCCAGTACTTC. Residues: CASSLYQGGQETQYF.